Described below is a single T cell receptor (beta chain) sequence and its context. The study's library attached unique molecular identifiers to single cDNA molecules. One entry per CDR3 protein results from TCRdb running MiXCR on the RACE reads. The repertoire consists of around 300,000 distinct CDR3 sequences, with 5.5% occurring once and the leading ten covering over 7%. Indicated time point: pre-sensitization, week 0. Stated treatment: therapeutic diphenylcyclopropenone sensitization with weekly scalp DPC. These data come from a study of human T cells and chemical hapten exposure. At the level of the study: Across its 20 to 25 weeks, the study gave patients weekly diphenylcyclopropenone doses to the scalp.

The length of the CDR3 is 13 residues. Trimming removed 3 bases at V and 2 bases at J, with 8 bases between. Germline-derived CDR1 and CDR2 are SGHRS and YFSETQ. The chain is built from TRBV5-1 and TRBJ1-2, with TRBD1 as a possible D gene (5 bases). The TCR sequence derives from a woman under 30 with alopecia areata. Some clones in this sample may be carry-over from other donors' samples. The starting material was whole blood, obtained in connection with sensitization to the hapten diphenylcyclopropenone (DPC). As DNA, the CDR3 is TGCGCCAGCAGCTGGGGGGAGAACTATGGCTACACCTTC. This encodes CASSWGENYGYTF.